The entry below describes one TCR beta chain. Its antigen is not known. Germline-derived CDR1 and CDR2 are SGHDN and FVKESK. Deletions cut 1 base from V and 4 bases from J, with 16 bases between. This CDR3 region has 16 residues. This sample is part of a study of OX40 agonist ivuxolimab in advanced cancers. Clones were sequenced by immunoSEQ multiplex PCR, and TCRdb holds only the in-frame ones, with some missing. The repertoire holds some 58,000 clones, with approximately 91% as singletons. Overall study results and limits: The antigens recognized by the expanded peripheral T cells, that is their antigen specificity, were not determined. Certain nonresponding patients likewise had low normalized T-cell clonal expansion. The mean number of expanded clones was higher in CD8+ T cells than in CD4+.

The material was CD4+ or CD8+ T cells sorted from blood, obtained in a trial of the OX40 agonist ivuxolimab. V usage is TRBV14 and J usage is TRBJ1-2; tentatively, D is TRBD1 (5 bases). This receptor was taken from an adult with an advanced solid tumor such as melanoma, head and neck, liver or kidney cancer. CDR3 in amino acids: CASSQGGTPLIYGYTF. The CDR3, as DNA: TGTGCCAGCAGCCAAGGGGGGACTCCGCTCATCTATGGCTACACCTTC.